This TCR beta chain was observed in a study of cytomegalovirus exposure and HLA in healthy donors. Trimming shortened V by 0 bases and J by 7 bases, and 12 bases separated the two germline ends. The V gene's germline CDR1 is SQVTM and CDR2 ANQGSEA. This CDR3 region has 14 residues. Libraries were prepared by immunoSEQ multiplex PCR; TCRdb keeps only in-frame clonotypes and omits some of them. The sample lists more than 250,000 clones, approximately 86% occurring once. The TCR originated in a woman in her twenties or thirties in good health and CMV-seropositive. This rearrangement joins TRBV29-1 to TRBJ2-2, with a weak D call TRBD2 (5 bases). The sequencing sample was made of PBMCs. Here the CDR3 DNA reads TGCAGCGTTGAAGATCAGGACTTCGGCGGGGAGCTGTTTTTT. This encodes CSVEDQDFGGELFF.